This T cell receptor (beta chain) was documented in a study of identical twins. Broader study findings: Beta out-of-frame sequences showed weaker excess twin sharing. There were fewer insertions in abundant cord blood beta clonotypes, but memory repertoires showed no such pattern.

V lost 0 bases and J lost 5, with 7 bases in between. CDR1 and CDR2 from the germline V gene are MGHDK and SYGVNS. The CDR3 is 13 amino acids. Template switching added a universal primer site; cDNA carried unique molecular identifiers. TCRdb re-analysed the 5' RACE reads in MiXCR, keeping a single row per CDR3 protein. The table shows about 240,000 distinct CDR3 sequences, with approximately 7.8% occurring only once. This clonotype was detected only a few times. The antigen remains unidentified. These same records also appear under a second study, on yellow fever vaccine responses in identical twins. That report notes: Twins reportedly mounted vaccine T cell responses that seemed partly convergent, partly personalized.

Sequenced input: CD8+ T cells sorted from blood. The rearrangement uses TRBV25-1 and TRBJ2-5; possible D gene TRBD2, 6 bases. This clonotype was sampled from a woman aged 18-30 years in good health. The CDR3 sequence is CASSEYRGETQYF. The CDR3 coding sequence is TGTGCCAGCAGTGAATATCGGGGGGAGACCCAGTACTTC. Full variable domain (outside the CDR3, taken from reference TRBV25-1 and TRBJ2-5): EADIYQTPRYLVIGTGKKITLECSQTMGHDKMYWYQQDPGMELHLIHYSYGVNSTEKGDLSSESTVSRIRTEHFPLTLESARPSHTSQYLCASSEYRGETQYFGPGTRLLVL.